The 25 T cell receptor beta chains reported below all come from one sample, sequenced in a study of cytomegalovirus exposure and HLA in healthy donors. PCR primers comprised 60 Vbeta and 13 Jbeta primers. The protocol was immunoSEQ multiplex PCR, while the TCRdb copy is restricted to in-frame clones and leaves out a portion. The sample has under 200,000 clones; roughly 82% are singletons. The sequenced sample was PBMCs. The receptors derive from a woman aged 45-59 years in good health and CMV-seropositive.

The chain employs TRBV30 and TRBJ1-3; weak D call: TRBD1 (5 bases). V lost 5 bases and J 4 bases, leaving 12 bases between the germline ends. This CDR3 spans 13 amino acids. Germline CDR1 GTSNPN, CDR2 SVGIG (reference sequence). CDR3 coding DNA: TGTGCCTGGGCGCGGGGGGACGGAAACACCATATATTTT. This codes for CAWARGDGNTIYF.

This clone was observed once. The chain carries TRBV5-1 and TRBJ1-1, with D possibly being TRBD1 (5 bases). CDR3 length: 16 amino acids. Trimming stripped 4 bases from V and 6 bases from J, with 22 bases between. Germline lookup yields CDR1 SGHRS and CDR2 YFSETQ. Written as DNA, the CDR3 is TGCGCCAGCAGCCAAACCAGCCCAGGGCCTCGCCCTGAAGCTTTCTTT. Residues: CASSQTSPGPRPEAFF.

This chain links TRBV2 with TRBJ2-5, with TRBD1 matching 10 bases. Judging by the DNA end, TRBJ2-7 fits better; the J call may be wrong. This CDR3 contains 13 residues. CDR1 and CDR2 (germline): SNHLY, FYNNEI. The CDR3 protein is CASRGQGNYEQYF. The CDR3 DNA is TGTGCCAGCAGGGGACAGGGGAACTACGAGCAGTACTTC.

The chain has TRBV4-1 and TRBJ1-1; the D is unclear. With 0 bases removed from V and 4 bases from J, the gap between germline ends came to 15 bases. The V gene's germline CDR1 is MGHRA and CDR2 YSYEKL. The length of the CDR3 is 16 residues. The CDR3 DNA sequence: TGCGCCAGCAGCCAAGATCTAGGACGGAGGACCACTGAAGCTTTCTTT. This sequence encodes CASSQDLGRRTTEAFF.

The chain is built from TRBV7-7 and TRBJ2-7; 7 nucleotides match TRBD1. The V gene end was trimmed by 6 bases and the J gene end by 3 bases; junction bases not matched to a gene: 11. The germline V gene encodes CDR1 SSHAT and CDR2 FNYEAQ (reference sequence). The CDR3 length is 15 residues. In DNA, the CDR3 is TGTGCCAGCAGTTACGGACAAGGGGGCAGCTACGAGCAGTACTTC. Protein sequence: CASSYGQGGSYEQYF.

The chain is built from TRBV9 and TRBJ2-3, with D possibly TRBD2 on 6 matching bases. The germline gives CDR1 SGDLS, CDR2 YYNGEE. CDR3 length: 13 residues. Between the trimmed V and J ends, which lost 0 bases and 5 bases, there was a span of 7 bases. The CDR3 region is CASSVGGEDTQYF. CDR3 sequence (DNA): TGTGCCAGCAGCGTAGGGGGGGAAGATACGCAGTATTTT.

This rearrangement joins TRBV5-1 to TRBJ1-4; 9 nucleotides match TRBD1. CDR1 is SGHRS and CDR2 is YFSETQ in the germline V gene. This CDR3 spans 14 amino acids. Trimming took 4 bases from V and 7 from J; bases not matched to a gene: 5. As DNA, the CDR3 is TGCGCCAGCAGCCCACAGGGGGCGGTTGAAAAACTGTTTTTT. As protein: CASSPQGAVEKLFF.

The gene calls are TRBV5-6 and TRBJ1-1, with no clear D. The CDR3 sequence is 13 residues long. The V gene's germline CDR1 is SGHDT and CDR2 YYEEEE. Trimming took 0 bases from V and 0 from J, leaving 3 bases between them. The chain's CDR3 is CASSLGMNTEAFF. As DNA, the CDR3 is TGTGCCAGCAGCTTGGGTATGAACACTGAAGCTTTCTTT.

On this clone: One end of the junction is discordant with germline, which a read error may explain. The CDR3 DNA follows: TGCACCAGCAGGGCCGGGACAGGGGTGACTGGCTACACCTTC. Protein product: CTSRAGTGVTGYTF. The rearrangement joins TRBV5-1 to TRBJ1-2; 10 nucleotides align to TRBD1. Germline CDR1 reads SGHRS; CDR2 reads YFSETQ. The CDR3 has 14 amino acids.

The rearrangement uses TRBV19 and TRBJ1-5, with TRBD1 as a possible D gene (5 bases). The germline V gene has CDR1 LNHDA and CDR2 SQIVND (reference sequence). V shed 8 bases and J shed 6 bases, with 17 bases lying between them. The CDR3 is made up of 14 amino acids. CDR3 residues: CASGGAKGGQPQHF. The CDR3, as DNA: TGTGCCAGTGGAGGGGCCAAGGGAGGTCAGCCCCAGCATTTT.

This clone came up once. The genes are TRBV7-9 and TRBJ1-3, with TRBD1 as a possible D gene (6 bases). V shed 5 bases and J shed 5 bases, with 13 bases lying between them. CDR1 and CDR2 (germline): SEHNR, FQNEAQ (reference sequence). The CDR3 contains 14 residues. The CDR3 nucleotides are TGTGCCAGCAGCGCCTCGGACAGAAGAAACACCATATATTTT. This gives the protein CASSASDRRNTIYF. Supplemented by reference TRBV7-9 and TRBJ1-3, the full variable domain reads DTGVSQNPRHKITKRGQNVTFRCDPISEHNRLYWYRQTLGQGPEFLTYFQNEAQLEKSRLLSDRFSAERPKGSFSTLEIQRTEQGDSAMYLCASSASDRRNTIYFGEGSWLTVV.

The chain combines TRBV6-5 with TRBJ1-2; 7 bases agree with TRBD1. This CDR3 spans 13 amino acids. Trimming took 10 bases from V and 2 from J; bases not matched to a gene: 7. Germline loops: CDR1 MNHEY, CDR2 SVGAGI. The CDR3 DNA sequence: TGTGCCATCAGACAGGGAATCAACTATGGCTACACCTTC. This encodes CAIRQGINYGYTF.

The chain combines TRBV9 with TRBJ1-6; D uncertain. The germline V gene has CDR1 SGDLS and CDR2 YYNGEE. This CDR3 is built from 13 residues. V shed 0 bases and J shed 8 bases, with 6 bases lying between them. As DNA, the CDR3 is TGTGCCAGCAGCGTAGCCCGGGATTCACCCCTCCACTTT. Its translation: CASSVARDSPLHF.

The chain recombines TRBV10-3 with TRBJ2-3; D is perhaps TRBD2 (5 bases). The CDR3 consists of 16 residues. The germline V gene has CDR1 ENHRY and CDR2 SYGVKD. Trimming cost V 3 bases and J 2 bases, with 15 bases left between them. The CDR3 is CAISERELRNTDTQYF. Written as DNA, the CDR3 is TGTGCCATCAGTGAACGGGAATTGCGAAACACAGATACGCAGTATTTT.

The chain employs TRBV7-6 and TRBJ2-7; TRBD1 is a possible D gene (6 bases). V lost 5 bases, J lost 2 bases, and 7 bases lay in between. The CDR3 is 12 amino acids. Germline CDR1 and CDR2: SGHVS and FNYEAQ. The CDR3 sequence is CASSGQTYEQYF. CDR3 nucleotide sequence: TGTGCCAGCAGCGGACAGACCTACGAGCAGTACTTC.

The J gene is TRBJ2-7, the V gene TRBV6-1; D gene ambiguous. Deletions cut 4 bases from V and 3 bases from J, with 13 bases between. The germline V gene has CDR1 MNHNS and CDR2 SASEGT. The CDR3 sequence is 14 residues long. DNA of the CDR3: TGTGCCAGCAGTGCCCGTCGAGAACTCTACGAGCAGTACTTC. Its translation: CASSARRELYEQYF.

This chain links TRBV5-4 with TRBJ2-1; 9 nucleotides match TRBD2. The V gene end was trimmed by 4 bases and the J gene end by 4 bases; junction bases not matched to a gene: 12. The germline CDR1 and CDR2 sequences are SGHNT and YYREEE (reference sequence). The CDR3 length is 17 residues. CDR3 bases: TGTGCCAGCAGCCGCAATGTTGGGGCGGGGGGGTACAATGAGCAGTTCTTC. The encoded protein is CASSRNVGAGGYNEQFF.

The genes are TRBV27 and TRBJ1-4; TRBD1 aligns across 9 bases. This CDR3 contains 15 residues. V dropped 5 bases and J dropped 10; count of bases not matched to a gene: 11. Germline V CDR1 and CDR2: MNHEY, SMNVEV (reference sequence). The CDR3 sequence: CASSPGDRDVVKLFF. The CDR3 region has the DNA TGTGCCAGCAGTCCCGGGGACAGGGACGTGGTAAAACTGTTTTTT.

This chain connects TRBV6-1 to TRBJ1-6; D not resolved. Germline V gene sequence: CDR1 MNHNS, CDR2 SASEGT. V was trimmed by 8 bases and J by 1 base, leaving 6 bases between them. The CDR3 length is 13 residues. CDR3 region: CASEESYNSPLHF. The CDR3 coding sequence is TGTGCCAGCGAGGAGTCCTATAATTCACCCCTCCACTTT.

V gene TRBV6-1 combines with J gene TRBJ2-3; D gene ambiguous. The CDR3 has 14 amino acids. V lost 6 bases and J lost 2, with 12 bases in between. CDR1 and CDR2 from the germline V gene are MNHNS and SASEGT. CDR3 residues: CASRIDTFTDTQYF. Here the CDR3 DNA reads TGTGCCAGCAGGATCGACACGTTCACAGATACGCAGTATTTT.

The rearrangement uses TRBV29-1 and TRBJ2-7, with D tentatively TRBD2 (6 bases). The germline V gene encodes CDR1 SQVTM and CDR2 ANQGSEA. The V end was cut by 7 bases, the J end by 4 bases, with 11 bases between. The length of the CDR3 is 11 residues. The CDR3 sequence: CSAAGGYEQYF. In DNA form, the CDR3 reads TGCAGCGCGGCCGGGGGTTACGAGCAGTACTTC.

The rearrangement uses TRBV7-9 and TRBJ1-6; the match to TRBD1 covers 7 bases. The V gene's germline CDR1 is SEHNR and CDR2 FQNEAQ (reference sequence). CDR3 length equals 16 residues. V dropped 1 base and J dropped 0; count of bases not matched to a gene: 0. Here the CDR3 reads CASSLGDSSYNSPLHF. DNA for the CDR3: TGTGCCAGCAGCTTAGGGGACAGCTCCTATAATTCACCCCTCCACTTT.

V gene TRBV2 combines with J gene TRBJ2-7; D not resolved. Trimming shortened V by 4 bases and J by 0 bases, and 10 bases separated the two germline ends. Germline CDR1 is SNHLY and CDR2 is FYNNEI. The CDR3 spans 14 residues. The DNA for the CDR3 is TGTGCCAGCAGTGGAACAGCATTCTCCTACGAGCAGTACTTC. Its translation: CASSGTAFSYEQYF.

J is TRBJ2-4 and V is TRBV2; TRBD1 matches 8 bases. Germline V gives CDR1 SNHLY, CDR2 FYNNEI. V gave up 7 bases and J gave up 6 bases; unmatched junction bases: 14. The length of the CDR3 is 16 residues. The CDR3 bases are TGTGCCAGCACCTCGACAGGGGCCCACTCCGGAAACATTCAGTACTTC. Protein sequence: CASTSTGAHSGNIQYF.

V is TRBV5-6 and J is TRBJ1-2, with a tentative D call TRBD1 (5 bases). CDR3 size: 15 residues. Trimming pared 2 bases from V and 7 bases from J, leaving 18 bases between. Germline loops: CDR1 SGHDT, CDR2 YYEEEE. The CDR3 sequence is CASSFQGRFSGGYTF. CDR3 nucleotide sequence: TGTGCCAGCAGCTTCCAGGGCCGGTTTTCTGGTGGCTACACCTTC.